What follows describes a single TCR beta chain. This sample stems from a study of cytomegalovirus exposure and HLA in healthy donors. The PCR made use of 60 Vbeta and 13 Jbeta primers. Clones were read by immunoSEQ multiplex PCR, and TCRdb kept only the in-frame ones, dropping some. This table has about 98,000 clones, roughly 70% appearing once. Trimming took 6 bases from V and 6 from J, leaving 17 bases between them. The CDR3 extends over 14 amino acids. Germline CDR1 is MDHEN and CDR2 is SYDVKM. Sequencing was performed on PBMCs. The chain is built from TRBV28 and TRBJ1-1; possible D gene TRBD1, 5 bases. This TCR came from a male donor in good health and CMV-seronegative. CDR3 bases: TGTGCCAGCAGGACCATAGGGGTCCATCCTGAAGCTTTCTTT. Its protein product is CASRTIGVHPEAFF.